The rows below give T cell receptor beta chains drawn from one sample of a study of blood T cells in healthy people across ages. In TCRdb, the 5' RACE reads were re-called with MiXCR into one record per CDR3 protein. Among about 1,600,000 distinct CDR3 sequences listed, roughly 40% were seen once. The sample was blood. Receptors were obtained from a woman younger than 35 in good health. Both conserved end residues are part of each CDR3. D genes are given only for firm matches. Only part of the rows carry a size: once, few, many, or a class if the clone is expanded.

j_call: TRBJ2-1
d_call: TRBD2
clone_size: few
v_call: TRBV27
cdr3_nt: TGTGCCAGCAGTTCGACTAGCGGGGAAGACTCCAATGAGCAGTTCTTC
cdr3_aa: CASSSTSGEDSNEQFF

j_call: TRBJ2-7
d_call: TRBD2
clone_size: .
v_call: TRBV5-5
cdr3_nt: TGTGCCAGCAGCCCTTTAGCGGGGGGCCTCACGGGGTACGAGCAGTACTTC
cdr3_aa: CASSPLAGGLTGYEQYF

j_call: TRBJ2-7
d_call: TRBD2
clone_size: few
v_call: TRBV4-1
cdr3_nt: TGCGCCAGCAGCCAAGAAACTAGCGGGAGGGCTAGCTCCTACGAGCAGTACTTC
cdr3_aa: CASSQETSGRASSYEQYF

j_call: TRBJ2-5
d_call: TRBD2
clone_size: many
v_call: TRBV20-1
cdr3_nt: TGCAGTGCTAGAGTACTAGCGGGAGTTCAGGAGACCCAGTACTTC
cdr3_aa: CSARVLAGVQETQYF

j_call: TRBJ2-7
d_call: .
clone_size: .
v_call: TRBV4-1
cdr3_nt: TGCGCCAGCAGCACGGCACCCTCTGCCTACGAGCAGTACTTC
cdr3_aa: CASSTAPSAYEQYF

j_call: TRBJ1-1
d_call: TRBD1
clone_size: .
v_call: TRBV10-3
cdr3_nt: TGTGCCATCAGTGACCCGGGACAGGGGGCCCCAGAAGCTTTCTTT
cdr3_aa: CAISDPGQGAPEAFF

j_call: TRBJ1-1
d_call: .
clone_size: .
v_call: TRBV10-3
cdr3_nt: TGTACCATCAGTGGTAGGGACATGGAAGCTTTCTTT
cdr3_aa: CTISGRDMEAFF

j_call: TRBJ2-1
d_call: .
clone_size: .
v_call: TRBV19
cdr3_nt: TGTGCCAGTACCTGGGGACTCCTGAGCTCCTACAATGAGCAGTTCTTC
cdr3_aa: CASTWGLLSSYNEQFF

j_call: TRBJ1-5
d_call: .
clone_size: .
v_call: TRBV27
cdr3_nt: TGTGCCAGCAGCCAGACGGGGGGGCCGTATCAGCCCCAGCATTTT
cdr3_aa: CASSQTGGPYQPQHF

j_call: TRBJ2-5
d_call: .
clone_size: .
v_call: TRBV20-1
cdr3_nt: TGCAGCGCACTGAGGGGTGCTGAGCAGTACTTC
cdr3_aa: CSALRGAEQYF